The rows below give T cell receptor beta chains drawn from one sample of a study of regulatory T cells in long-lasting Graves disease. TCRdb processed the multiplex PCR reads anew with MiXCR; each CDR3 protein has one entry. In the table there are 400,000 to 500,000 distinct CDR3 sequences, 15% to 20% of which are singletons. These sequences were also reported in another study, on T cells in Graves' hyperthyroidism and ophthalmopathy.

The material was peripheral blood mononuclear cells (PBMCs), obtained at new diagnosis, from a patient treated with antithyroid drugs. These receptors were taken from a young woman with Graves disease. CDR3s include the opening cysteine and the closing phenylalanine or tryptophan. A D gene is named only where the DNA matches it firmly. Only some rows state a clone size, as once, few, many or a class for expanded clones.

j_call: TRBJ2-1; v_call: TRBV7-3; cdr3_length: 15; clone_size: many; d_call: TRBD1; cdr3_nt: TGTGCCAGCAGCTTAACTGGGACAGCCTACAATGAGCAGTTCTTC; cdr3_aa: CASSLTGTAYNEQFF
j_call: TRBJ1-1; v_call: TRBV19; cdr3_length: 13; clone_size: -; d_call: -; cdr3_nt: TGTGCCAGTAGTATAGTCGTGAACACTGAAGCTTTCTTT; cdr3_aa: CASSIVVNTEAFF
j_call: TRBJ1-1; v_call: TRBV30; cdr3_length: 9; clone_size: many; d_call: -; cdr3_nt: TGTGCCTGGGTTGGTGAAGCTTTCTTT; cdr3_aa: CAWVGEAFF
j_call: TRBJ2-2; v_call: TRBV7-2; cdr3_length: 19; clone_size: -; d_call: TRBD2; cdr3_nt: TGTGCCAGCAGCTTACCATTGGGACTAGCGGGAGGGAGTACCGGGGAGCTGTTTTTT; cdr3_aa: CASSLPLGLAGGSTGELFF
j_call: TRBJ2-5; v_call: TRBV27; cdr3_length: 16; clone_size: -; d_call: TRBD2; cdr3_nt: TGTGCCAGCAGCTTTTTCGCGGGAGCGGACCAAGAGACCCAGTACTTC; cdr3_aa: CASSFFAGADQETQYF
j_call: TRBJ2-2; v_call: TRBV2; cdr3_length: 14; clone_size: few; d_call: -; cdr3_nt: TGTGCCAGCAGGCGGGACAGTAACACCGGGGAGCTGTTTTTT; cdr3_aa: CASRRDSNTGELFF
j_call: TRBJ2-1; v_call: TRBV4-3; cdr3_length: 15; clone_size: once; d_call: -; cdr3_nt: TGCGCCAGCAGCCAAGACCTGGAGGGCTACAATGAGCAGTTCTTC; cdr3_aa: CASSQDLEGYNEQFF
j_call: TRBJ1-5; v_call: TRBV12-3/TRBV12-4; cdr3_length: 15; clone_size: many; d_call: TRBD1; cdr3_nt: TGTGCCAGCAGTTTACTGGACAGGGGAAATCAGCCCCAGCATTTT; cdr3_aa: CASSLLDRGNQPQHF
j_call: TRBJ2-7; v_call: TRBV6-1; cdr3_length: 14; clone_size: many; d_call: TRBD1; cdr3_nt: TGTGCCAGTGTACCGGGACAGGGGGCGTACGAGCAGTACTTC; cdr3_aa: CASVPGQGAYEQYF
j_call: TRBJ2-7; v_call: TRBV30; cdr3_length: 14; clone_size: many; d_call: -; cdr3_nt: TGTGCCTGGAGGAGACTCCCACGGTCCTACGAGCAGTACTTC; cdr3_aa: CAWRRLPRSYEQYF
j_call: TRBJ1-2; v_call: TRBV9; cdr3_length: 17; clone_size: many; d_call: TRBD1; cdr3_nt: TGTGCCAGCAGCGGTGTCGTGCAGGGGGCGCTAAACTATGGCTACACCTTC; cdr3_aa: CASSGVVQGALNYGYTF
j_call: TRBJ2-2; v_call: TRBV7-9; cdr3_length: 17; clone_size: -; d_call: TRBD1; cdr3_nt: TGTGCCAGCAGCTTAAGGGCGGGACAGGGTAACACCGGGGAGCTGTTTTTT; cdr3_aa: CASSLRAGQGNTGELFF
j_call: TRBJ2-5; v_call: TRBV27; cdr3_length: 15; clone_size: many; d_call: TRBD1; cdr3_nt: TGTGCCAGCAGACCACAGGGGGCCCCCCGGGAGACCCAGTACTTC; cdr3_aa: CASRPQGAPRETQYF